The rows below give T cell receptor beta chains drawn from one sample of a study of blood T cell repertoires in COVID-19. Repertoires were generated with immunoSEQ multiplex PCR, while TCRdb's copy carries only in-frame clones and drops some. The sample holds about 110,000 clones; more than 70% are singletons and the top ten take approximately 5%. Sequenced: peripheral blood. The source of these receptors is a man aged 35 to 55 with active or convalescent COVID-19. CDR3s include the opening cysteine and the closing phenylalanine or tryptophan. Each record gives: V gene, J gene, CDR3 protein.

V: TRBV7-2; J: TRBJ2-7; CDR3: CASSLGTGVLMGEQYF
V: TRBV4-1; J: TRBJ2-5; CDR3: CASSQGQAETQYF
V: TRBV28; J: TRBJ1-5; CDR3: CASSFSSRGQVQPQHF
V: TRBV5-1; J: TRBJ2-1; CDR3: CASSFRNLAGSSSYNEQFF
V: TRBV25-1; J: TRBJ1-5; CDR3: CASSESRGSQPQHF
V: TRBV3-1/TRBV3-2; J: TRBJ1-2; CDR3: CASSQDTGFYGYTF
V: TRBV15; J: TRBJ1-3; CDR3: CATSREPQGSGNTIYF
V: TRBV7-7; J: TRBJ2-7; CDR3: CASSLEQGTYEQYF
V: TRBV7-9; J: TRBJ1-3; CDR3: CASSPSGNTIYF
V: TRBV30; J: TRBJ1-5; CDR3: CAWSGGTGTGSNQPQHF
V: TRBV19; J: TRBJ1-2; CDR3: CASSPTGERVYGYTF
V: TRBV2; J: TRBJ1-2; CDR3: CASVRDRGFYGYTF
V: TRBV30; J: TRBJ2-1; CDR3: CAWSVGSGAFF
V: TRBV3-1/TRBV3-2; J: TRBJ2-7; CDR3: CASSTPRSGTYEQYF
V: TRBV5-1; J: TRBJ2-7; CDR3: CASSSRGTSGYEQYF
V: TRBV7-2; J: TRBJ2-3; CDR3: CASSLAGLLVAQYF
V: TRBV30; J: TRBJ2-1; CDR3: CAWTQPGTGVYNEQFF
V: TRBV5-4; J: TRBJ2-5; CDR3: CASSSAPQGAETQYF
V: TRBV27; J: TRBJ1-2; CDR3: CASSSLRDRVSGYTF
V: TRBV14; J: TRBJ2-5; CDR3: CASSRPGLFQETQYF
V: TRBV7-2; J: TRBJ1-2; CDR3: CASSWYGTGDGYTF
V: TRBV27; J: TRBJ1-5; CDR3: CASSPEGTRNQPQHF
V: TRBV19; J: TRBJ2-5; CDR3: CASSSRTSGQETQYF
V: TRBV7-3; J: TRBJ1-6; CDR3: CASSLGGQGAAPLHF
V: TRBV23-1; J: TRBJ2-3; CDR3: CASSQPPQDTQYF
V: TRBV18; J: TRBJ2-5; CDR3: CASSGTELGTQYF
V: TRBV28; J: TRBJ2-2; CDR3: CASSPSGQPNTGELFF
V: TRBV11-1; J: TRBJ2-3; CDR3: CASSLGGATDTQYF
V: TRBV12-3/TRBV12-4; J: TRBJ1-1; CDR3: CASSLLLNTEAFF
V: TRBV7-2; J: TRBJ2-7; CDR3: CASSTSVGGGSYEQYF
V: TRBV7-2; J: TRBJ2-1; CDR3: CASSQGLSAGGYNEQFF
V: TRBV7-3; J: TRBJ2-1; CDR3: CASSPTSGSRNEQFF
V: TRBV28; J: TRBJ1-1; CDR3: CASSLLWANTEAFF
V: TRBV6-6; J: TRBJ2-7; CDR3: CASSPPQGSYEQYF
V: TRBV6-6; J: TRBJ1-6; CDR3: CASRDDGTARNSPLHF
V: TRBV24-1; J: TRBJ2-5; CDR3: CATSDYRTGGVETQYF
V: TRBV9; J: TRBJ2-7; CDR3: CASSVGAGLGYEQYF
V: TRBV7-8; J: TRBJ1-2; CDR3: CASSLVRTVNYGYTF
V: TRBV7-2; J: TRBJ2-7; CDR3: CASSLGTTSGGYYEQYF
V: TRBV5-5; J: TRBJ2-1; CDR3: CASIPWAGGSSYNEQFF
V: TRBV27; J: TRBJ1-2; CDR3: CASSSGQGGNYGYTF
V: TRBV10-1; J: TRBJ1-5; CDR3: CAITDSNQPQHF
V: TRBV7-2; J: TRBJ2-7; CDR3: CASSLGVSQGYEQYF
V: TRBV28; J: TRBJ1-4; CDR3: CASSAYTGTRNEKLFF
V: TRBV7-3; J: TRBJ1-1; CDR3: CASSSQDGGKAFF
V: TRBV25-1; J: TRBJ1-2; CDR3: CASTGTGGGYTF
V: TRBV18; J: TRBJ2-5; CDR3: CASSPPGEMKTQYF
V: TRBV24-1; J: TRBJ2-7; CDR3: CATSGTGSSYEQYF
V: TRBV28; J: TRBJ1-6; CDR3: CASNGGQFSNSPLHF
V: TRBV10-3; J: TRBJ2-3; CDR3: CAISASGQASTDTQYF
V: TRBV27; J: TRBJ2-1; CDR3: CASSSGLAGVGYNEQFF
V: TRBV5-6; J: TRBJ2-3; CDR3: CASSFEASGRTTDTQYF
V: TRBV7-9; J: TRBJ1-3; CDR3: CASSSSNSYSGNTIYF
V: TRBV2; J: TRBJ2-7; CDR3: CASSVYSSYEQYF
V: TRBV7-3; J: TRBJ2-7; CDR3: CASSLTSTGSYEQYF
V: TRBV5-1; J: TRBJ2-3; CDR3: CASSRGQVADTQYF
V: TRBV21-1; J: TRBJ2-7; CDR3: CASSKASSGRFQYF
V: TRBV14; J: TRBJ2-1; CDR3: CASSHRTGMGRNEQFF
V: TRBV25-1; J: TRBJ1-3; CDR3: CASSGAGSSGNTIYF
V: TRBV9; J: TRBJ2-1; CDR3: CASSVRGGVSSYNEQFF